This is a list of T cell receptor beta chains from one sample in a study of CD8 T cells in Susac syndrome. TCRdb ran MiXCR on the immunoSEQ multiplex PCR reads and lists one entry per CDR3 protein. This sample has more than 150,000 distinct CDR3 sequences, with around 96% found just once. The material sequenced was CD8+ T cells from PBMCs. These receptors all come from a human donor with multiple sclerosis. The CDR3 runs from the conserved cysteine through the conserved F or W. Each record gives: J gene, V gene, D gene, clone size, CDR3 DNA, CDR3 protein. D genes are given only for firm matches. Rows may omit the clone size; those that give it use once, few, many or a size class.

j_call: TRBJ2-1; v_call: TRBV6-2/TRBV6-3; d_call: TRBD2; clone_size: NA; cdr3_nt: TGTGCCACCACCAAGACTAGCGGGGGGGCCAATGAGCAGTTCTTC; cdr3_aa: CATTKTSGGANEQFF
j_call: TRBJ1-2; v_call: TRBV10-3; d_call: NA; clone_size: NA; cdr3_nt: TGTGCCATCAGTGAGTCTAAGTTGGATGGCTACACCTTC; cdr3_aa: CAISESKLDGYTF
j_call: TRBJ2-1; v_call: TRBV3-1; d_call: TRBD2; clone_size: NA; cdr3_nt: TGTGCCAGCTCTTCTCTAGCGGCTCCCTACAATGAGCAGTTCTTC; cdr3_aa: CASSSLAAPYNEQFF
j_call: TRBJ2-4; v_call: TRBV20-1; d_call: TRBD1; clone_size: once; cdr3_nt: TGCAGTGTCCGGGACAGGGTAGCCAAAAACATTCAGTACTTC; cdr3_aa: CSVRDRVAKNIQYF
j_call: TRBJ2-1; v_call: TRBV11-2; d_call: NA; clone_size: NA; cdr3_nt: TGTGCCAGCAGCTTATTACAGGGATTGTCCAATGAGCAGTTCTTC; cdr3_aa: CASSLLQGLSNEQFF
j_call: TRBJ2-7; v_call: TRBV7-9; d_call: TRBD1; clone_size: few; cdr3_nt: TGTGCCAGCAGCTTGGGGACAGAATACGAGCAGTACTTC; cdr3_aa: CASSLGTEYEQYF
j_call: TRBJ2-7; v_call: TRBV7-9; d_call: NA; clone_size: NA; cdr3_nt: TGTGCCAGCAGCTTATCCTCTCCCGAGCAGTACTTC; cdr3_aa: CASSLSSPEQYF
j_call: TRBJ1-1; v_call: TRBV9; d_call: NA; clone_size: NA; cdr3_nt: TGTGCCAGCAGCGCCGGGCGTGAGCCTTTCTTT; cdr3_aa: CASSAGREPFF
j_call: TRBJ2-3; v_call: TRBV6-5; d_call: NA; clone_size: NA; cdr3_nt: TGTGCCAGCAGTTACGAGCCCCGGGTTGGGGGGCTTGGAGATACGCAGTATTTT; cdr3_aa: CASSYEPRVGGLGDTQYF
j_call: TRBJ2-7; v_call: TRBV4-3; d_call: NA; clone_size: NA; cdr3_nt: TGCGCCAGCAGCCAAGACGGACCAGAGGACGAGCAGTACTTC; cdr3_aa: CASSQDGPEDEQYF
j_call: TRBJ1-6; v_call: TRBV3-1; d_call: TRBD1; clone_size: NA; cdr3_nt: TGTGCCAGTAGCGGACAGGGGGGAAGTTACCTCAATTCACCCCTCCACTTT; cdr3_aa: CASSGQGGSYLNSPLHF
j_call: TRBJ1-4; v_call: TRBV2; d_call: NA; clone_size: NA; cdr3_nt: TGTGCCAGCAGTCGGCGAAGGGCAACTAATGAAAAACTGTTTTTT; cdr3_aa: CASSRRRATNEKLFF
j_call: TRBJ1-1; v_call: TRBV20-1; d_call: TRBD1; clone_size: NA; cdr3_nt: TGCAGTGCTCGTAATACAGGGGCCCGTGAAGCTTTCTTT; cdr3_aa: CSARNTGAREAFF
j_call: TRBJ2-2; v_call: TRBV13; d_call: NA; clone_size: NA; cdr3_nt: TGTGCCAGCAGAACATCGGGGTTCGGTACCGGGGAGCTGTTTTTT; cdr3_aa: CASRTSGFGTGELFF
j_call: TRBJ2-2; v_call: TRBV11-2; d_call: NA; clone_size: few; cdr3_nt: TGTGCCAGCAGCTTATTGGCTGGCACCGGGGAGCTGTTTTTT; cdr3_aa: CASSLLAGTGELFF
j_call: TRBJ1-6; v_call: TRBV27; d_call: NA; clone_size: NA; cdr3_nt: TGTGCCAGCAGTAGGGGGGACTCCTATAATTCACCCCTCCACTTT; cdr3_aa: CASSRGDSYNSPLHF
j_call: TRBJ2-1; v_call: TRBV3-1; d_call: TRBD2; clone_size: NA; cdr3_nt: TGTGCCAGCAGACCGTCTAGCGGGGTCTACAATGAGCAGTTCTTC; cdr3_aa: CASRPSSGVYNEQFF
j_call: TRBJ2-3; v_call: TRBV7-9; d_call: NA; clone_size: NA; cdr3_nt: TGTGCCAGCAGACATGGGGGGCAGCGGCGGTACACAGATACGCAGTATTTT; cdr3_aa: CASRHGGQRRYTDTQYF
j_call: TRBJ1-1; v_call: TRBV5-1; d_call: TRBD1; clone_size: NA; cdr3_nt: TGCGCCAGCAGCCCGGAGACAGGGATCCCTGAAGCTTTCTTT; cdr3_aa: CASSPETGIPEAFF
j_call: TRBJ2-1; v_call: TRBV27; d_call: NA; clone_size: NA; cdr3_nt: TGTGCCAGCAGTTACGGGGGCGCCTACAATGAGCAGTTCTTC; cdr3_aa: CASSYGGAYNEQFF
j_call: TRBJ1-5; v_call: TRBV27; d_call: NA; clone_size: NA; cdr3_nt: TGTGCCAGCAGTTTCAGGCCCAATCAGCCCCAGCATTTT; cdr3_aa: CASSFRPNQPQHF
j_call: TRBJ2-1; v_call: TRBV2; d_call: NA; clone_size: NA; cdr3_nt: TGTGCCAGCGGCCCCCGCGGGGAGCAGTTCTTC; cdr3_aa: CASGPRGEQFF
j_call: TRBJ2-7; v_call: TRBV30; d_call: TRBD1; clone_size: NA; cdr3_nt: TGTGCCTGGAGGGGCTGGGACAGGGGATTCAACGAGCAGTACTTC; cdr3_aa: CAWRGWDRGFNEQYF
j_call: TRBJ1-2; v_call: TRBV9; d_call: NA; clone_size: NA; cdr3_nt: TGTGCCAGCAGCGGCGCGGGCTACACCTTC; cdr3_aa: CASSGAGYTF
j_call: TRBJ2-1; v_call: TRBV25-1; d_call: NA; clone_size: once; cdr3_nt: TGTGCCAGCAGTGAATATGAGGGAAATGAGCAGTTCTTC; cdr3_aa: CASSEYEGNEQFF
j_call: TRBJ2-7; v_call: TRBV4-1; d_call: NA; clone_size: few; cdr3_nt: TGCGCCAGCAGCCAAGTGGCCGGGAGCTACGAGCAGTACTTC; cdr3_aa: CASSQVAGSYEQYF
j_call: TRBJ1-6; v_call: TRBV9; d_call: TRBD1; clone_size: NA; cdr3_nt: TGTGCCAGCAGCGACAGGGGGCAGGGTAATTCACCCCTCCACTTT; cdr3_aa: CASSDRGQGNSPLHF
j_call: TRBJ1-2; v_call: TRBV25-1; d_call: NA; clone_size: NA; cdr3_nt: TGTGCCAGCAGTGACAAGCAGGGCTACACCTTC; cdr3_aa: CASSDKQGYTF
j_call: TRBJ2-1; v_call: TRBV7-2; d_call: NA; clone_size: once; cdr3_nt: TGTGCCAGCAGCCCTAGCGCTTACAATGAGCAGTTCTTC; cdr3_aa: CASSPSAYNEQFF